This T cell receptor (beta chain) was captured in a study of T cells in Graves' hyperthyroidism and ophthalmopathy. V shed 8 bases and J shed 2 bases, with 9 bases lying between them. Germline V gene lookup returns CDR1 SNHLY and CDR2 FYNNEI. CDR3 size: 12 residues. RNA transcripts served as the template for amplifying TCR beta CDR3 regions. Carried out on the TCR CDR3, a first-round RT-PCR used the HTBI primer set. TCRdb re-derived calls from the multiplex PCR reads in MiXCR, one entry per CDR3 protein. Here the sample spans roughly 500,000 distinct CDR3 sequences, about 46% being singletons. The source of this sequence is an adult woman with Graves' disease, either hyperthyroidism or ophthalmopathy (not recorded which). Input material: peripheral blood or thyroid tissue (not recorded which). The rearrangement links TRBV2 to TRBJ1-1; D is unclear. The CDR3 DNA reads as TGTGCCAGCTGGAAGGACAACACTGAAGCTTTCTTT. Translating it yields CASWKDNTEAFF.